This entry describes one TCR beta chain. The data belong to a study of blood T cell repertoires in COVID-19. Here immunoSEQ multiplex PCR was the method, and the copy in TCRdb shows in-frame clones only, minus some. Altogether about 120,000 clones are present, about 80% being singletons, with the ten largest covering around 4.1%. CDR3 size: 15 residues. V lost 4 bases and J 8 bases, leaving 18 bases between the germline ends. Germline CDR1 is SEHNR and CDR2 is FQNEAQ (reference sequence). Sequencing was carried out using peripheral blood. The clonotype originates from a woman aged 45-65 years with acute or convalescent COVID-19. This chain joins TRBV7-9 and TRBJ2-1, with D possibly TRBD1 on 6 matching bases. This chain's CDR3 is CASSSNRDTDDEQFF. The CDR3 DNA reads TGTGCCAGCAGCTCAAACAGGGACACGGACGATGAGCAGTTCTTC.